Listed here are 3 T cell receptor beta chains from one sample, sequenced in a study of T cell responses to AZD1222 COVID-19 vaccine. Method: immunoSEQ multiplex PCR; TCRdb's copy keeps in-frame clones and lacks some. This sample has 100,000 to 150,000 clones, with 70% to 90% found just once. Sequences were derived from peripheral blood, sampled on day 0 of AZD1222 vaccination. These receptors originate from an adult in good health.

The rearrangement joins TRBV10-3 to TRBJ2-7; the D gene is possibly TRBD1 (6 bases). Germline assignment: CDR1 ENHRY and CDR2 SYGVKD. The CDR3 runs 14 residues. Trimming cost V 5 bases and J 2 bases, with 13 bases left between them. CDR3 DNA sequence: TGTGCCATCAGTAACCGACAGGTGACCTACGAGCAGTACTTC. It is translated as CAISNRQVTYEQYF.

The chain has TRBV20-1 and TRBJ1-2; no reliable D call. CDR1 and CDR2 (germline): DFQATT, SNEGSKA (reference sequence). This CDR3 comprises 9 residues. Trimming removed 6 bases at V and 4 bases at J, with 3 bases between. CDR3 in amino acids: CSASYGYTF. The CDR3 DNA follows: TGCAGTGCCTCCTATGGCTACACCTTC.

This chain joins TRBV7-2 and TRBJ2-3, with TRBD2 matching over 10 bases. The CDR3 has 18 amino acids. Losses at the gene ends were 2 bases for V and 1 base for J; bases not matched to a gene: 9. Germline V gives CDR1 SGHTA, CDR2 FQGNSA. CDR3 DNA: TGTGCCAGCAGCTTAACCTCTAGCGGGAGTTTGGGCACAGATACGCAGTATTTT. It specifies CASSLTSSGSLGTDTQYF.